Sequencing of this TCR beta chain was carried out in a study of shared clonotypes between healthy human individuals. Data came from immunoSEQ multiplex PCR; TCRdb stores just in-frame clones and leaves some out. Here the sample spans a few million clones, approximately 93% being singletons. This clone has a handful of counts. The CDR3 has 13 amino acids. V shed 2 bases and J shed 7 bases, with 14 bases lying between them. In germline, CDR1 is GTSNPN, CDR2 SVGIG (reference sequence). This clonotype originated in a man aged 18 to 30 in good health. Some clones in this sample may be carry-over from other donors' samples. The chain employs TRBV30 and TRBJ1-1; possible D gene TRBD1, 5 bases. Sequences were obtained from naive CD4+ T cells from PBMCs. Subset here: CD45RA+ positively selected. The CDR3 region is CAWSRGKGLEAFF. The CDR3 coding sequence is TGTGCCTGGAGTCGGGGCAAGGGACTTGAAGCTTTCTTT.